This entry lists 30 T cell receptor beta chains sequenced from one sample in a study of spatial heterogeneity in lung cancer. MiXCR was run by TCRdb on the 5' RACE reads, yielding one entry per CDR3 protein. The table lists several thousand distinct CDR3 sequences, 3% to 4.5% of them singletons. The time point was: sample taken at primary tumor resection. Findings of the study overall: It was found that expanded intratumoral alpha and beta TCR counts tracked tumor mutation counts.

Their antigen targets remain unknown. Sample: lung tumor tissue, taken at surgery. The receptors derive from a female donor with early-stage non-small cell lung cancer.

This clonotype was counted at least ten times. The CDR3 loop reads CASSSPGQSSYEQYF. As DNA, the CDR3 is TGTGCCAGCAGTTCTCCGGGTCAGAGCTCCTACGAGCAGTACTTC. This chain connects TRBV6-5 to TRBJ2-7; no definite D call. The CDR3 runs to 15 residues. V was trimmed by 4 bases and J by 0 bases, leaving 13 bases between them. In germline, CDR1 is MNHEY, CDR2 SVGAGI.

This clonotype showed up just a few times. The chain carries TRBV6-2 or TRBV6-3 and TRBJ1-5; no clear D gene. The CDR3 is 14 residues long. V was clipped by 2 bases and J by 5 bases, with 10 bases between them. Germline V gene sequence: CDR1 MNHEY, CDR2 SVGEGT. DNA of the CDR3: TGTGCCAGCAGTTACCTGAGTTTCGATCAGCCCCAGCATTTT. It encodes CASSYLSFDQPQHF.

This clonotype was observed a few times. V usage is TRBV25-1 and J usage is TRBJ2-2, with 12 nucleotides matching TRBD2. Germline CDR1 MGHDK, CDR2 SYGVNS. J was trimmed by 4 bases and V by 3 bases; bases with no gene match: 3. This CDR3 is built from 16 residues. Here the CDR3 reads CASSETSGRATGELFF. The CDR3 DNA sequence: TGTGCCAGCAGTGAGACTAGCGGGAGAGCCACCGGGGAGCTGTTTTTT.

This clonotype has ten or more counts. V usage is TRBV15 and J usage is TRBJ2-1; the D is unclear. CDR1 is LNHNV and CDR2 is YYDKDF in the germline V gene (reference sequence). V was trimmed by 0 bases and J by 6 bases, leaving 6 bases between them. This CDR3 is 13 amino acids long. CDR3 amino acids: CATSREHFNEQFF. The CDR3 DNA reads as TGTGCCACCAGCAGAGAACACTTCAATGAGCAGTTCTTC.

This clonotype was observed at least ten times. CDR3 coding DNA: TGTGCCAGCATCCCTGGGGGGGTCAAGAACACCGGGGAGCTGTTTTTT. Its protein product is CASIPGGVKNTGELFF. The rearrangement joins TRBV6-1 to TRBJ2-2; 7 bases align to TRBD2. Germline CDR1 is MNHNS and CDR2 is SASEGT. CDR3 length equals 16 residues. V was clipped by 7 bases and J by 1 base; unmatched bases: 9.

This clonotype was detected ten times or more. The gene calls are TRBV6-1 and TRBJ2-1, with D perhaps matching TRBD2 (5 bases). Trimming removed 11 bases from V and 8 bases from J, with 13 bases in between. The CDR3 runs 11 residues. The germline CDR1 and CDR2 sequences are MNHNS and SASEGT. The CDR3: CALTSYDEQFF. The CDR3 nucleotides are TGTGCCCTAACTAGTTACGATGAGCAGTTCTTC.

Many counts were recorded for this clonotype. The chain uses TRBV3-1 and TRBJ2-1; D is undetermined. In germline, CDR1 is LGHDT, CDR2 YNNKEL (reference sequence). The CDR3 covers 12 residues. V was pared by 5 bases and J by 8 bases, with 10 bases between. The DNA for the CDR3 is TGTGCCAGCAGCTCGCTTTTGTATGAGCAGTTCTTC. Protein sequence: CASSSLLYEQFF.

This clonotype was seen many times. CDR3 coding DNA: TGTGCCAGCAGCCCCGATTGGGGCCCCCTCCACTTT. Amino acid sequence: CASSPDWGPLHF. The chain carries TRBV14 and TRBJ1-6, with D possibly matching TRBD1 (5 bases). Germline CDR1 is SGHDN and CDR2 is FVKESK. CDR3 length: 12 residues. V dropped 4 bases and J dropped 13 bases, with 11 bases sitting between them.

Points on this clonotype: A much larger clone differs by one base, so this may be a read error. The chain employs TRBV7-3 and TRBJ2-1, with D possibly TRBD2 on 5 matching bases. CDR3 length: 13 residues. Germline CDR1 SGHTA, CDR2 FQGTGA. The chain's CDR3 is CATSLTGLNEQFF. The CDR3 DNA follows: TGTGCCACCAGCTTAACCGGACTCAATGAGCAGTTCTTC.

This clonotype has a count of ten or more. The chain links TRBV11-2 to TRBJ2-4, with TRBD1 as a possible D gene (5 bases). V lost 5 bases and J lost 5, with 13 bases in between. CDR1 and CDR2 from the germline V gene are SGHAT and FQNNGV. The CDR3 runs to 14 residues. DNA of the CDR3: TGTGCCAGCAGCCCCGACAGTTACCAAAACATTCAGTACTTC. Its translation is CASSPDSYQNIQYF.

Relative to its sample, this clonotype is medium-sized. The chain carries TRBV12-3 or TRBV12-4 and TRBJ1-4; perhaps TRBD1 as D (5 bases). V lost 5 bases, J lost 7 bases, and 14 bases lay in between. The CDR3 length is 14 residues. The DNA of the CDR3 is TGTGCCAGCAGTCCCGGAAGGGGCGGTGAAAAACTGTTTTTT. Encoded protein: CASSPGRGGEKLFF.

By its share, this clonotype is medium-sized. The chain is built from TRBV20-1 and TRBJ2-7; TRBD1 is a possible D gene (6 bases). Germline CDR1 is DFQATT and CDR2 is SNEGSKA (reference sequence). The CDR3 spans 15 residues. Trimming left V 6 bases short and J 7 bases short, with 25 bases between. CDR3 in amino acids: CSAPTPPARGGEQYF. CDR3 bases: TGCAGTGCACCCACACCTCCGGCGAGAGGGGGAGAGCAGTACTTC.

Many counts were recorded for this clonotype. This sequence joins TRBV9 and TRBJ2-1; D may be TRBD1 or TRBD2 (5 bases each). CDR3 size: 15 residues. Trimming shortened V by 6 bases and J by 8 bases, and 21 bases separated the two germline ends. Germline assignment: CDR1 SGDLS and CDR2 YYNGEE. The CDR3 is CASNRDGDFGHEQFF. CDR3 DNA: TGTGCCAGCAACCGGGACGGTGATTTTGGCCATGAGCAGTTCTTC.

This clonotype is judged medium-sized (0.01 to 0.1%). The rearrangement links TRBV11-1 to TRBJ2-1; 8 bases fit TRBD1. Germline CDR1 is SGHAT and CDR2 is FQDESV (reference sequence). CDR3 length: 13 residues. V shed 7 bases and J 7 bases; nucleotides not matched to a gene: 6. The CDR3 DNA sequence: TGTGCCAGCACCCGACAGGGGTGGAATGAGCAGTTCTTC. This sequence encodes CASTRQGWNEQFF.

Relative to its sample, this clonotype is medium-sized. V is TRBV12-3 or TRBV12-4 and J is TRBJ2-2; D is unresolved. V lost 4 bases and J 4 bases, leaving 19 bases between the germline ends. The length of the CDR3 is 17 residues. The CDR3 spells CASSSQFPWSITGELFF. The CDR3 DNA reads as TGTGCCAGCAGTTCACAGTTTCCCTGGAGTATCACCGGGGAGCTGTTTTTT.

This clonotype was seen many times. This chain connects TRBV3-1 to TRBJ2-2; 14 positions agree with TRBD2. Per the germline V gene, CDR1 is LGHDT and CDR2 is YNNKEL (reference sequence). The CDR3 is made up of 20 amino acids. With V trimmed by 1 base and J by 6 bases, 13 bases remained unmatched. The CDR3 nucleotides read TGTGCCAGCAGCCAAGTCCATGGAGGGACTAGCGGGAGTTGGCCCGGGGAGCTGTTTTTT. Its translation is CASSQVHGGTSGSWPGELFF.

This clonotype showed up many times. The V gene is TRBV2, the J gene TRBJ2-3; D remains unclear. CDR1 and CDR2 from the germline V gene are SNHLY and FYNNEI. The CDR3 is made up of 14 amino acids. Trimming pared 6 bases from V and 0 bases from J, leaving 10 bases between. In nucleotides, the CDR3 is TGTGCCAGCAGCGGGTTCTCTAGCACAGATACGCAGTATTTT. Translating gives CASSGFSSTDTQYF.

In its sample, this clonotype was seen many times. This chain links TRBV29-1 with TRBJ2-7, with 7 bases aligning to TRBD1. In germline, CDR1 is SQVTM, CDR2 ANQGSEA. The CDR3 extends over 14 amino acids. Trimming removed 4 bases from V and 0 bases from J; junction bases left unmatched: 6. CDR3 DNA: TGCAGCGTTGTTAGGGCAGGGGGCTCCTACGAGCAGTACTTC. Its translation: CSVVRAGGSYEQYF.

This clonotype is labeled medium-sized. The rearrangement links TRBV20-1 to TRBJ2-1, with 10 nucleotides matching TRBD2. The CDR3 runs to 17 residues. Germline-derived CDR1 and CDR2 are DFQATT and SNEGSKA (reference sequence). V dropped 0 bases and J dropped 0; count of bases not matched to a gene: 5. CDR3 in DNA: TGCAGTGCTAGAGATCGGACTAGCGGCAGCTCCTACAATGAGCAGTTCTTC. Amino acid sequence: CSARDRTSGSSYNEQFF.

This clonotype is deemed medium-sized. The chain carries TRBV29-1 and TRBJ2-2; either TRBD1 or TRBD2 may fit D (5 bases each). This CDR3 region has 13 residues. Trimming stripped 7 bases from V and 8 bases from J, with 17 bases between. Looked up from germline, CDR1 is SQVTM and CDR2 is ANQGSEA. The CDR3 region is CSALGTAKGELFF. The DNA for the CDR3 is TGCAGCGCCCTAGGGACCGCGAAAGGGGAGCTGTTTTTT.

There are many counts of this clonotype. The chain joins TRBV6-5 to TRBJ1-4; D is perhaps TRBD1 (6 bases). Germline assignment: CDR1 MNHEY and CDR2 SVGAGI. Trimming took 0 bases from V and 8 from J, leaving 13 bases between them. The CDR3 consists of 15 residues. The CDR3 region has the DNA TGTGCCAGCAGTTACTCGAGGACAGAGATCGAAAAACTGTTTTTT. The encoded protein is CASSYSRTEIEKLFF.

Many counts were recorded for this clonotype. The chain is built from TRBV18 and TRBJ2-7; 12 positions agree with TRBD1. V trimming: 3 bases; J trimming: 7 bases; junction bases outside the gene matches: 10. The CDR3 totals 16 residues. Per germline, CDR1 KGHSH and CDR2 LQKENI. The CDR3 DNA is TGTGCCAGCTCACCGGCTCCGGGACAGGGGGCAGGAGAGCAGTACTTC. Its protein product is CASSPAPGQGAGEQYF.

Judged by abundance, this clonotype is medium-sized. V usage is TRBV7-3 and J usage is TRBJ2-7, with D possibly being TRBD1 or TRBD2 (5 bases each). CDR1 is SGHTA, CDR2 FQGTGA, per germline. There are 13 residues in the CDR3. The V and J ends lost 3 bases and 0 bases respectively, with 6 bases between them. CDR3 coding DNA: TGTGCCAGCAGCTTGGGGGACTCCTACGAGCAGTACTTC. Its protein is CASSLGDSYEQYF.

The rearrangement uses TRBV20-1 and TRBJ2-7, with 11 bases identical to TRBD2. The CDR3 extends over 16 amino acids. CDR1 DFQATT and CDR2 SNEGSKA come from the germline V gene (reference sequence). V lost 6 bases and J lost 6; bases outside the gene matches: 16. CDR3 coding DNA: TGCAGTGCGGCGGGGGCTAGCGGGAGGCCCCGGGGCGAGCAGTACTTC. This codes for CSAAGASGRPRGEQYF.

This clonotype has more than one count but fewer than ten. V usage is TRBV12-3 or TRBV12-4 and J usage is TRBJ1-5; no reliable D call. V was clipped by 6 bases and J by 9 bases, with 21 bases between them. The CDR3 loop spans 15 amino acids. The CDR3 nucleotides are TGTGCCAGCAGCCCTTCGGGAGGTCACTCACGGCCCCAGCATTTT. This encodes CASSPSGGHSRPQHF.

This clonotype was seen repeatedly, ten times or more. The chain employs TRBV27 and TRBJ2-5, with 9 bases matching TRBD2. The CDR3 is 15 residues long. Trimming removed 2 bases from V and 5 bases from J; junction bases left unmatched: 6. Germline V gene lookup returns CDR1 MNHEY and CDR2 SMNVEV (reference sequence). The CDR3 reads CASSLGTSRRETQYF. The CDR3 DNA reads TGTGCCAGCAGTTTAGGGACTAGCAGGAGGGAGACCCAGTACTTC.

This clonotype counts as medium-sized. Germline is not matched at one junction end, which may reflect a read error. V and J are TRBV28 and TRBJ2-3; D is ambiguous. Germline CDR1 MDHEN, CDR2 SYDVKM. The length of the CDR3 is 13 residues. CDR3 in amino acids: CASRLWATDTQYF. CDR3 in DNA: TGTGCCAGCCGTTTGTGGGCCACAGATACGCAGTATTTT.

The sample holds many counts of this clonotype. The gene calls are TRBV18 and TRBJ1-1; weak D call: TRBD1 (5 bases). Trimming shortened V by 6 bases and J by 0 bases, and 11 bases separated the two germline ends. The CDR3 is 14 residues long. Germline CDR1 and CDR2: KGHSH and LQKENI. The CDR3 bases are TGTGCCAGCTCCCGCGGGACGGTGAACACTGAAGCTTTCTTT. Amino acids: CASSRGTVNTEAFF.

This clonotype showed up many times. CDR3 in DNA: TGTGCCAGCAGTGACTTTTCGTTCACTGAAGCTTTCTTT. Protein: CASSDFSFTEAFF. The chain couples TRBV25-1 to TRBJ1-1; D is undetermined. The germline CDR1 and CDR2 sequences are MGHDK and SYGVNS. Trimming shortened V by 3 bases and J by 4 bases, and 9 bases separated the two germline ends. This CDR3 comprises 13 residues.

This clonotype ranks as medium-sized. The chain has TRBV5-4 and TRBJ2-7, with D uncertain. Trimming stripped 0 bases from V and 3 bases from J, with 10 bases between. The CDR3 totals 14 residues. CDR1 is SGHNT, CDR2 YYREEE, per germline (reference sequence). The CDR3 nucleotides read TGTGCCAGCAGCTTGGATGCAGTAAACTACGAGCAGTACTTC. Translating gives CASSLDAVNYEQYF.